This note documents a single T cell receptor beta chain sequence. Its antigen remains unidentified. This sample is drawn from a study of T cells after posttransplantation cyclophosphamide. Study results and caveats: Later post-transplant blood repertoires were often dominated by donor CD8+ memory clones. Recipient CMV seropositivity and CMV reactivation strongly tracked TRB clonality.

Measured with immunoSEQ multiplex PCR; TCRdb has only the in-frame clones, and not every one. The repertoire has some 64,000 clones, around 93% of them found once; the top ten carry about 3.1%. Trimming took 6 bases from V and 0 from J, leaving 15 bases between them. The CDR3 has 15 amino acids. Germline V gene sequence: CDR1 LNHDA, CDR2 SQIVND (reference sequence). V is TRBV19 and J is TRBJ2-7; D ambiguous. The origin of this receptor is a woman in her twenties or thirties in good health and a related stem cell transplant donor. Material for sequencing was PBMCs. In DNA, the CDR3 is TGTGCCAGTAGCTCGTTCCCCGCCAGCTCCTACGAGCAGTACTTC. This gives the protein CASSSFPASSYEQYF.